Below are 7 T cell receptor beta chains sequenced from a single sample in a study of blood T cell repertoires in COVID-19. Profiling relied on immunoSEQ multiplex PCR, and the TCRdb table lists in-frame clones only, not all of them. The sample has some 300,000 clones, about 87% seen once; the top ten hold roughly 6.9%. Sequencing was carried out using peripheral blood. Receptor source: a woman aged 25 to 39 who had recovered from COVID-19.

The rearrangement uses TRBV7-9 and TRBJ1-1; D ambiguous. Between the trimmed V and J ends, which lost 2 bases and 1 base, there was a span of 8 bases. Germline values: CDR1 SEHNR, CDR2 FQNEAQ (reference sequence). This CDR3 has 14 residues. The CDR3 nucleotides read TGTGCCAGCAGCTTAAACCTAGAGAACACTGAAGCTTTCTTT. Residues: CASSLNLENTEAFF.

The genes are TRBV2 and TRBJ1-6, with 8 bases fitting TRBD1. Germline lookup yields CDR1 SNHLY and CDR2 FYNNEI. The CDR3 runs 14 residues. The trim removed 4 bases at V and 10 bases at J, leaving 6 bases unmatched. Here the CDR3 DNA reads TGTGCCAGCAGTGCGCAGGGGGCTGGATCACCCCTCCACTTT. Its translation is CASSAQGAGSPLHF.

The chain employs TRBV5-8 and TRBJ1-1; 7 bases fit TRBD1. Trimming took 5 bases from V and 1 from J; bases not matched to a gene: 2. Germline CDR1 SGHTS, CDR2 YDEGEE. There are 13 residues in the CDR3. Written as DNA, the CDR3 is TGTGCCAGCAGGGGACAGCAGAACACTGAAGCTTTCTTT. Protein: CASRGQQNTEAFF.

A few counts support this clone. The chain recombines TRBV13 with TRBJ2-3, with 7 positions matching TRBD1. V lost 5 bases to trimming and J lost 0 bases; unmatched junction nucleotides: 8. CDR1 is PRHDT and CDR2 is FYEKMQ in the germline V gene (reference sequence). The CDR3 has 16 amino acids. Here the CDR3 reads CASSLIHRGSTDTQYF. The CDR3 DNA follows: TGTGCCAGCAGCCTTATCCACAGGGGCAGCACAGATACGCAGTATTTT.

The rearrangement uses TRBV7-2 and TRBJ2-5, with TRBD2 matching over 9 bases. Losses at the gene ends were 0 bases for V and 5 bases for J; bases not matched to a gene: 10. The CDR3 contains 17 residues. Germline-derived CDR1 and CDR2 are SGHTA and FQGNSA. Here the CDR3 reads CASSLAERGDFGETQYF. In nucleotides, the CDR3 is TGTGCCAGCAGCTTAGCAGAGCGGGGGGATTTCGGGGAGACCCAGTACTTC.

V is TRBV7-6 and J is TRBJ2-2, with 7 bases identical to TRBD1. The length of the CDR3 is 15 residues. The germline gives CDR1 SGHVS, CDR2 FNYEAQ. J was trimmed by 5 bases and V by 0 bases; bases with no gene match: 3. The CDR3 reads CASSLARQGTGELFF. The CDR3 region has the DNA TGTGCCAGCAGCTTAGCGCGACAGGGTACCGGGGAGCTGTTTTTT.

The chain uses TRBV5-1 and TRBJ2-5, with 9 bases fitting TRBD1. Trimming removed 1 base from V and 5 bases from J; junction bases left unmatched: 6. This CDR3 is built from 15 residues. Germline CDR1 reads SGHRS; CDR2 reads YFSETQ. DNA for the CDR3: TGCGCCAGCAGCTTGCGTACAGGGGGCGACGAGACCCAGTACTTC. This codes for CASSLRTGGDETQYF.